This TCR beta chain was captured in a study of T cells in Graves' hyperthyroidism and ophthalmopathy. For Graves' hyperthyroidism to be stable, ophthalmopathy could not progress within 18 months. PBMCs were derived from roughly 10 ml fresh peripheral blood. The germline gives CDR1 SGHVS, CDR2 FQNEAQ. The CDR3 runs to 14 residues. Trimming took 6 bases from V and 2 from J, leaving 14 bases between them. Regions amplified from RNA transcripts were the TCR beta CDR3 regions. Using the HTBI primer set, a first-round RT-PCR was run on the TCR CDR3. TCRdb re-called the multiplex PCR reads through MiXCR, storing one row per CDR3 protein. This repertoire shows 350,000 to 500,000 distinct CDR3 sequences, 12% to 15% found once; its top ten account for roughly 4.8%. This clonotype has a handful of counts. The antigen remains undetermined. Regarding the study as a whole: Among thyroid clonotypes expanded above 0.001, most also appeared in blood. The model forecast ophthalmopathy, anticipating it by a median around 6.5 months before onset.

The TCR sequence derives from a woman between 18 and 29 years old with Graves' hyperthyroidism. Sequencing input: blood. The chain recombines TRBV7-8 with TRBJ2-7; weak D call: TRBD1 (6 bases). Written as DNA, the CDR3 is TGTGCCAGCAGTAAGGGACAACTCACCTACGAGCAGTACTTC. Its protein product is CASSKGQLTYEQYF.